This T cell receptor (beta chain) was sequenced for a study of identical twins (TCRdb year 2016). Some background on the complete study: To test whether fetal clonotypes persist, the study used deep sequencing on TCR alpha and beta repertoires from monozygotic twins, unrelated adults of various ages, and cord blood. To rule out contamination, the twin experiments were replicated at different times with different library preparation protocols.

A note on this clonotype: It lacks a known antigen. The input lacks base qualities; no much larger clone sits a single base away.

The investigation overall reported the following: Fewer insertions were carried by abundant cord blood beta clonotypes, a similar but weaker trend appeared in young adult naive repertoires, and no such trend appeared in memory repertoires. In beta out-of-frame sequences, excess twin sharing was weaker, because having fewer shared sequences lowered the signal-to-noise ratio. In monozygotic twins, recombination models systematically underestimated out-of-frame TCR alpha sharing, but the models matched the sharing seen between unrelated individuals. Invariant T cells such as MAIT and iNKT could partly confound zero-insertion analyses, although diverse VJ usage argued against such confounding for most clonotypes. Because the same donors could not be followed over many years, the conclusions depended on cross-sectional statistical analysis. Out-of-frame TCR alpha sequences shared between twins showed an excess of low generation-probability sequences compared with coincidental sharing between unrelated individuals.

Trimming removed 6 bases from V and 6 bases from J, leaving 12 bases between the germline ends. The CDR3 numbers 11 residues from cysteine through phenylalanine. Solely the CDR3 DNA is kept, with 33 bases framed from the first base. The germline V gene yields SQVTM for CDR1 and ANQGSEA for CDR2. The library was built by means of 5' RACE. The sequencer was an Illumina HiSeq 2000. A universal primer binding site was introduced by template switching, and a unique molecular identifier was present in the final cDNA, enabling accurate counting of TCR cDNA molecules. Specific primers in the conserved constant-segment region were used to synthesize first-strand cDNA for TCR alpha and beta chains. To control for contamination, each cDNA library was double barcoded with a SMART-Mk sample barcode plus Illumina barcodes. TruSeq adapter sequences, together with Illumina sample barcodes, were added in two successive PCR steps. The Illumina HiSeq platform was used with custom primers to sequence TCR alpha and beta cDNA libraries. Per the original workflow: MiGEC processed the raw reads to extract unique molecular identifiers, while MiXCR was used to determine the CDR3 positions. For each individual, recombination models were inferred using an EM algorithm with the repgenHMM and IGoR tools. The tcR package in R was used for shared clonotype analysis, with sharing normalized by the product of cloneset sizes. To study raw recombination without the effects of thymic and clonal selection, out-of-frame nonproductive sequences were analyzed. TCRdb ran its own pipeline on the public reads, namely fastp trimming at Q25 and MiXCR clone calling, and kept in-frame beta chains. A single entry per CDR3 protein holds the most common genes and DNA from its merged rows. For this entry, the V and J calls and clone size follow TCRdb and not the study's own pipeline. The sample yields under 350,000 distinct CDR3 sequences; 7.5% to 9.5% were counted once. The top ten clonotypes cover 6% to 8.5% of the sample.

Only healthy Caucasian donors were included. Three pairs of female monozygotic twins, all aged 18 to 29 years, made up the twin cohort. CD4+ and CD8+ T cell populations were isolated with positive isolation kits from Invitrogen. The data also belong to a second study, concerning yellow fever vaccine responses in identical twins. The second study's authors report: According to the authors, in identical twins the way T cells responded to vaccination appeared partly convergent and partly personalized. Focusing on identical twins, the study followed the T cell clones that responded to the vaccine, and did so with precision.

Here the chain combines TRBV29-1 and TRBJ2-7; a weak D assignment points to TRBD1 (5 bases agree). Sequenced material: CD8+ T cells sorted from blood. The receptor comes from a woman between 18 and 29 years old in good health. Read as DNA, the sequence is TGCAGCGTCCTCAGGGATCTCGAGCAGTACTTC. Translated, this gives CSVLRDLEQYF.